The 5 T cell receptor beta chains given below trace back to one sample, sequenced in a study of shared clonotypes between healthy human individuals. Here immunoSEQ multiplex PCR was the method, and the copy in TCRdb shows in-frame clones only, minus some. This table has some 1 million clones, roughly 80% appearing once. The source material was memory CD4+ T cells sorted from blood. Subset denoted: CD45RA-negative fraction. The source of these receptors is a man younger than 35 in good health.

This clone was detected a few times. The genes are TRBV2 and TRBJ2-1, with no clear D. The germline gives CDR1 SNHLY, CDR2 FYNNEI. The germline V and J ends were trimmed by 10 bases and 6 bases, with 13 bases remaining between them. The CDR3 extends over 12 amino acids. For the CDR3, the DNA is TGTGCCACCAACAGACATCTCAATGAGCAGTTCTTC. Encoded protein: CATNRHLNEQFF.

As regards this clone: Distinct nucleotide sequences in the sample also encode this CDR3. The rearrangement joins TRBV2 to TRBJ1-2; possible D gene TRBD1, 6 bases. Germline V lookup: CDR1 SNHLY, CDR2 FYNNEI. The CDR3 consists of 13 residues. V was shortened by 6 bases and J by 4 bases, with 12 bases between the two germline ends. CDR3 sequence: CASSPGQPYGYTF. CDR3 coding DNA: TGTGCCAGCAGCCCCGGACAGCCCTATGGCTACACCTTC.

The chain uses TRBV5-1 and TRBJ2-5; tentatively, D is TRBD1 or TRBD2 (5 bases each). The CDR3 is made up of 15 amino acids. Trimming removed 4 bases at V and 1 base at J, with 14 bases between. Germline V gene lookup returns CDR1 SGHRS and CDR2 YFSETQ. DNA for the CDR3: TGCGCCAGCAGCCCGGGGCGGTCGACCCAAGAGACCCAGTACTTC. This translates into CASSPGRSTQETQYF.

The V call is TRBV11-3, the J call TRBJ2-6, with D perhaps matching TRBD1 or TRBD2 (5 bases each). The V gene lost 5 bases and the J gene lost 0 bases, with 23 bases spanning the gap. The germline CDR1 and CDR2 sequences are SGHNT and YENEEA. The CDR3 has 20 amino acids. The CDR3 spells CASSLGTPWGNTSGANVLTF. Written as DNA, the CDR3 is TGTGCCAGCAGCCTCGGGACCCCTTGGGGGAACACCTCTGGGGCCAACGTCCTGACTTTC.

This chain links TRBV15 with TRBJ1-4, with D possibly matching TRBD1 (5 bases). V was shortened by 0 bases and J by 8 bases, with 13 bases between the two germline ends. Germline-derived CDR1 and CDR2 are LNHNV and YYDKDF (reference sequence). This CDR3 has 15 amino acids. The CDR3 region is CATSRDWGREEKLFF. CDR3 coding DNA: TGTGCCACCAGCAGAGATTGGGGCAGGGAAGAAAAACTGTTTTTT.